This T cell receptor beta chain was obtained from a study of cytomegalovirus exposure and HLA in healthy donors. Study-level background: From HLA-typed donors, an early data release held about 92 million unique TCRs. General observations from the study: Relative to equally common others, HLA-associated TCR beta chains showed greater clonal expansion in a later analysis. Earlier results showed most TCR beta V segments being productive about 87% or about 30% of the time.

Use of 60 Vbeta and 13 Jbeta primers characterized the PCR. Only in-frame clones appear in the TCRdb table, and some are missing; sequencing was by immunoSEQ multiplex PCR. The sample holds 250,000 to 350,000 clones, 72% seen once. This CDR3 comprises 12 residues. Germline CDR1 reads GTSNPN; CDR2 reads SVGIG (reference sequence). V lost 0 bases and J 5 bases, leaving 7 bases between the germline ends. Points on this clone: What it binds is not known.

V is TRBV30 and J is TRBJ1-2; D remains unclear. Sequencing was performed on PBMCs. The sequence was obtained from a female donor in good health and CMV-seronegative. The CDR3 DNA follows: TGTGCCTGGAGTGTACAGCCTTATGGCTACACCTTC. Residues: CAWSVQPYGYTF.